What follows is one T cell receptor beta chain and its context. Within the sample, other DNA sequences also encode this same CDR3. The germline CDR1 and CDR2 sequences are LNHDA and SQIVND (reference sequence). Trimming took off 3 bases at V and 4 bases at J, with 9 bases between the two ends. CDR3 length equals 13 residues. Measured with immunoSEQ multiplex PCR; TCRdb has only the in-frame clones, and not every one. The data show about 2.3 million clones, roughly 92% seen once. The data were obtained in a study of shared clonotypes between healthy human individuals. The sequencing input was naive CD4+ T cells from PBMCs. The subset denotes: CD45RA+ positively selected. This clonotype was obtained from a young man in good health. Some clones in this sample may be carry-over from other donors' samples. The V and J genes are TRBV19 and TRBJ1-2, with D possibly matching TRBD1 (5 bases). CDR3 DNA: TGTGCCAGTAGTATTGGGCAGGGCTATGGCTACACCTTC. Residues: CASSIGQGYGYTF.